Listed below are T cell receptor beta chains from one sample, sequenced in a study of T cells in Graves' hyperthyroidism and ophthalmopathy. One entry per CDR3 protein results from TCRdb running MiXCR on the multiplex PCR reads. The table shows fewer than 800,000 distinct CDR3 sequences, with 16% occurring only once. The specimen was blood. These receptors originate from a man younger than 35 with Graves' hyperthyroidism. CDR3s include the opening cysteine and the closing phenylalanine or tryptophan. D genes are given only for firm matches. Rows give clone size only sometimes, using once, few, many, or a class for an expanded clone.

- TRBD1 TRBJ2-7 TRBV9 CASNPQGGSYEQYF TGTGCCAGCAATCCACAGGGGGGATCCTACGAGCAGTACTTC
many - TRBJ2-7 TRBV30 CAWSVTGYEQYF TGTGCCTGGAGTGTAACCGGCTACGAGCAGTACTTC
many - TRBJ1-1 TRBV9 CASSQGAMNTEAFF TGTGCCAGCAGTCAAGGGGCCATGAACACTGAAGCTTTCTTT
many - TRBJ1-1 TRBV7-2 CASSFPGLRTEAFF TGTGCCAGCAGCTTTCCGGGGCTAAGGACTGAAGCTTTCTTT
few - TRBJ2-5 TRBV20-1 CSAPAEETQYF TGCAGTGCTCCTGCCGAGGAGACCCAGTACTTC
many - TRBJ2-7 TRBV11-3 CASSLDPGPYEQYF TGTGCCAGCAGCTTAGATCCCGGCCCATACGAGCAGTACTTC
- - TRBJ1-5 TRBV19 CASSVIDRGRNQPQHF TGTGCCAGTAGTGTAATCGACAGAGGCCGTAATCAGCCCCAGCATTTT
many - TRBJ1-5 TRBV2 CASRGHQNQPQHF TGTGCCAGCAGGGGACACCAAAATCAGCCCCAGCATTTT
many TRBD2 TRBJ2-1 TRBV12-3/TRBV12-4 CASTKTSGTYNEQFF TGTGCCAGCACCAAGACTAGCGGGACCTACAATGAGCAGTTCTTC
few TRBD2 TRBJ2-2 TRBV3-1 CASREIGTINTGELFF TGTGCCAGCAGAGAAATAGGGACTATCAACACCGGGGAGCTGTTTTTT
many - TRBJ1-1 TRBV3-1 CASGYKSGTEAFF TGTGCCAGCGGATATAAATCGGGCACTGAAGCTTTCTTT
- - TRBJ2-3 TRBV6-5 CASSYFAPPDTQYF TGTGCCAGCAGTTATTTCGCCCCCCCAGATACGCAGTATTTT
- - TRBJ1-6 TRBV12-3/TRBV12-4 CASSSGLVPLHF TGTGCCAGCAGTTCGGGACTCGTACCCCTCCACTTT
many - TRBJ2-1 TRBV29-1 CSVDEPDRYNEQFF TGCAGCGTTGATGAACCAGACAGGTACAATGAGCAGTTCTTC
few - TRBJ1-1 TRBV5-1 CASSLPRSGGNTEAFF TGCGCCAGCAGCCTCCCCAGGTCTGGAGGGAACACTGAAGCTTTCTTT
many TRBD2 TRBJ2-1 TRBV12-3/TRBV12-4 CASGTSGSGHEQFF TGTGCCAGCGGGACTAGCGGGAGCGGCCATGAGCAGTTCTTC
many - TRBJ2-1 TRBV29-1 CSVDEDEQFF TGCAGCGTTGATGAGGATGAGCAGTTCTTC
few - TRBJ2-2 TRBV10-3 CAIKAANTGELFF TGTGCCATCAAGGCAGCTAACACCGGGGAGCTGTTTTTT
few - TRBJ1-5 TRBV4-2 CASSQEGNSNQPQHF TGTGCCAGCAGCCAAGAGGGGAATAGCAATCAGCCCCAGCATTTT
many - TRBJ2-2 TRBV18 CASSQPGADTGELFF TGTGCCAGCTCACAGCCCGGGGCGGACACCGGGGAGCTGTTTTTT
- - TRBJ2-1 TRBV29-1 CSVEVLLEQFF TGCAGCGTTGAAGTGTTATTAGAGCAGTTCTTC
many - TRBJ2-5 TRBV20-1 CSARGRGKETQYF TGCAGTGCTAGGGGACGGGGGAAAGAGACCCAGTACTTC
many TRBD2 TRBJ2-1 TRBV7-2 CASSPSGVVYNEQFF TGTGCCAGCAGTCCAAGCGGGGTCGTCTACAATGAGCAGTTCTTC
- TRBD1 TRBJ1-1 TRBV10-2 CASSEWDSEAFF TGCGCCAGCAGTGAGTGGGACAGTGAAGCTTTCTTT
many - TRBJ2-7 TRBV30 CAWTPKGAYEQYF TGTGCCTGGACTCCCAAGGGGGCCTACGAGCAGTACTTC
many - TRBJ2-1 TRBV12-3/TRBV12-4 CASSPVLGRGGNEQFF TGTGCCAGCAGTCCGGTGCTGGGACGTGGAGGCAATGAGCAGTTCTTC
once TRBD1 TRBJ1-5 TRBV28 CASSTTTGGAGDQPQHF TGTGCCAGCAGCACCACCACAGGGGGTGCTGGAGATCAGCCCCAGCATTTT